The next 14 T cell receptor beta chains were all read from a single sample in a study of shared clonotypes between healthy human individuals. TCRdb's copy holds only in-frame clones and misses some; the assay was immunoSEQ multiplex PCR. The sample has more than 2 million clones; nearly 97% are singletons. What was sequenced was naive CD4+ T cells sorted from blood. Subset noted: CD45RA+ positively selected. Every receptor here comes from a man aged 18-30 years in good health.

V gene TRBV10-2 combines with J gene TRBJ2-2; TRBD2 agrees at 8 bases. The germline CDR1 and CDR2 sequences are WSHSY and SAAADI. The CDR3 extends over 15 amino acids. J was trimmed by 3 bases and V by 5 bases; bases with no gene match: 5. CDR3: CASSSLAGDTGELFF. CDR3 nucleotides: TGCGCCAGCAGTAGTCTAGCGGGTGACACCGGGGAGCTGTTTTTT.

The chain is built from TRBV30 and TRBJ2-5, with D hard to call. Between the trimmed V and J ends, which lost 3 bases and 5 bases, there was a span of 13 bases. CDR1 is GTSNPN and CDR2 is SVGIG in the germline V gene (reference sequence). The CDR3 has 13 amino acids. The CDR3 region has the DNA TGTGCCTGGAGGAGGCAGCATCAGGAGACCCAGTACTTC. Its translation: CAWRRQHQETQYF.

This chain joins TRBV7-2 and TRBJ2-1; D not resolved. Germline lookup yields CDR1 SGHTA and CDR2 FQGNSA. The CDR3 covers 14 residues. Trimming stripped 5 bases from V and 8 bases from J, with 16 bases between. As DNA, the CDR3 is TGTGCCAGCAGCGGCGGACCAGCGATCCATGAGCAGTTCTTC. Residues: CASSGGPAIHEQFF.

This chain joins TRBV5-1 and TRBJ2-2; TRBD2 aligns across 13 bases. CDR3 length equals 17 residues. Unmatched junction bases numbered 9, after V lost 4 bases and J lost 6 bases. Germline V CDR1 and CDR2: SGHRS, YFSETQ. CDR3 amino acids: CASSGGWTSGRPGELFF. CDR3 DNA sequence: TGCGCCAGCAGCGGGGGATGGACTAGCGGGAGACCCGGGGAGCTGTTTTTT.

The chain combines TRBV28 with TRBJ2-7; D is perhaps TRBD1 (5 bases). The V gene's germline CDR1 is MDHEN and CDR2 SYDVKM. CDR3 length: 15 amino acids. Deletions cut 2 bases from V and 2 bases from J, with 13 bases between. The CDR3 region is CASSLEGVVPYEQYF. CDR3 bases: TGTGCCAGCAGTTTAGAAGGGGTAGTCCCCTACGAGCAGTACTTC.

This sequence joins TRBV4-3 and TRBJ1-1, with no clear D. The germline V gene encodes CDR1 LGHNA and CDR2 YSLEER. The CDR3 covers 12 residues. V gave up 4 bases and J gave up 6 bases, with 9 bases separating them. The CDR3 protein is CASSRWGAEAFF. In DNA, the CDR3 is TGCGCCAGCAGCCGGTGGGGAGCTGAAGCTTTCTTT.

The chain links TRBV6-1 to TRBJ1-4, with a tentative D call TRBD1 (5 bases). V lost 7 bases and J lost 4, with 13 bases in between. This CDR3 has 14 amino acids. The germline gives CDR1 MNHNS, CDR2 SASEGT. The DNA of the CDR3 is TGTGCCAGCACCCCCCGGGGCCTTAATGAAAAACTGTTTTTT. Translation: CASTPRGLNEKLFF.

This chain links TRBV18 with TRBJ2-5, with 7 positions matching TRBD1. V lost 4 bases to trimming and J lost 3 bases; unmatched junction nucleotides: 5. This CDR3 has 14 amino acids. Germline CDR1 and CDR2: KGHSH and LQKENI. This chain's CDR3 is CASSRGTVKETQYF. The CDR3 DNA reads TGTGCCAGCTCACGTGGGACAGTTAAAGAGACCCAGTACTTC.

The V and J genes are TRBV11-2 and TRBJ2-5, with a tentative D call TRBD2 (6 bases). The germline gives CDR1 SGHAT, CDR2 FQNNGV. The V gene lost 6 bases and the J gene lost 1 base, with 18 bases spanning the gap. This CDR3 contains 16 residues. Here the CDR3 reads CASSSYQEGPQETQYF. In nucleotides, the CDR3 is TGTGCCAGCAGTTCCTACCAGGAGGGGCCCCAAGAGACCCAGTACTTC.

The chain combines TRBV10-1 with TRBJ2-7, with TRBD2 matching 7 bases. CDR3 length: 15 amino acids. The V and J ends lost 10 bases and 2 bases, in that order; junction bases with no gene match: 14. In germline, CDR1 is WNHNN, CDR2 SYGVQD (reference sequence). In DNA, the CDR3 is TGCGCCACCTCAAACGGGGCTAGCGGCACCTACGAGCAGTACTTC. It codes for CATSNGASGTYEQYF.

V usage is TRBV21-1 and J usage is TRBJ1-2; the table's D call TRBD1 went unverified against the DNA. TRBV21-1 is marked as a pseudogene. The CDR3 length is 16 residues. DNA of the CDR3: TGTGCCAGCAGCTCCACGGACAGGGACGATTACTATGGCTACACCTTC. Translation gives CASSSTDRDDYYGYTF.

J is TRBJ1-1 and V is TRBV6-1, with TRBD1 matching 12 bases. The CDR3 is made up of 15 amino acids. Looked up from germline, CDR1 is MNHNS and CDR2 is SASEGT. J gave up 2 bases and V 4 bases, and 2 bases lay outside the gene matches. CDR3 sequence reads: CASSGDRGLNTEAFF. CDR3 nucleotides: TGTGCCAGCAGTGGGGACAGGGGGCTTAACACTGAAGCTTTCTTT.

The chain employs TRBV10-2 and TRBJ2-3; TRBD2 matches 14 bases. This CDR3 has 15 residues. Germline values: CDR1 WSHSY, CDR2 SAAADI. With V trimmed by 6 bases and J by 1 base, 0 bases remained unmatched. CDR3 region: CASRGLAGGTDTQYF. The CDR3 DNA is TGCGCCAGCAGGGGACTAGCGGGGGGCACAGATACGCAGTATTTT.

The chain couples TRBV19 to TRBJ1-1; D is unresolved. The ends were cut back, 0 bases at V and 2 bases at J, with 10 bases in the middle. The CDR3 loop spans 15 amino acids. From germline, CDR1 is LNHDA and CDR2 SQIVND (reference sequence). CDR3 coding DNA: TGTGCCAGTAGTATAGACGGAGGGATCAACACTGAAGCTTTCTTT. Its translation is CASSIDGGINTEAFF.